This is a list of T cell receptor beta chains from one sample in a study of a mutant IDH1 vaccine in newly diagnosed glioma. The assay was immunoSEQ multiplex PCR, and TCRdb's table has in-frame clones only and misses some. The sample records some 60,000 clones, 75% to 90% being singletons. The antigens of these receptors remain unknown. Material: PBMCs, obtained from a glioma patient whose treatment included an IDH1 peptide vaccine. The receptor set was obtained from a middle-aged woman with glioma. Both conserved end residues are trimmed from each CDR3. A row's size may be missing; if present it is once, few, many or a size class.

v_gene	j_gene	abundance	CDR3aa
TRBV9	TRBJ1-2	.	ASSATGGDYGYT
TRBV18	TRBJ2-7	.	ASSPSGGAREQY
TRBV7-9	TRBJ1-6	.	ASSPQGAGNSPLH
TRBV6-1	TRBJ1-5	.	ASSGGGGNQPQH
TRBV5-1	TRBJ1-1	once	ASSFPGQGEAF
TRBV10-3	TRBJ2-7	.	AISEHLAGDYEQY
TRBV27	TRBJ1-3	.	ASGDRSSGNTIY
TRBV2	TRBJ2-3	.	ASSYNSGGANTQY
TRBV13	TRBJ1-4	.	ASSSDRRNEKLF
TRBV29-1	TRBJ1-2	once	SVPQGGGYT
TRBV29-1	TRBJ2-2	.	SVERSGSTGELF
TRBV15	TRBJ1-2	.	ATSPGKWRGRYGYT
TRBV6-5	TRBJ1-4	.	ASSIQGEKLF
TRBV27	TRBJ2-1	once	ASSLESTAQRDEQF
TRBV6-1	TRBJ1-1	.	ASSSDPNTEAF
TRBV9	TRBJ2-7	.	ASSPTDHEQY
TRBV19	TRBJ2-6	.	ASSRGDSGGSGANVLT
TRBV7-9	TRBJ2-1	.	ASSPHTAGGFYEQF
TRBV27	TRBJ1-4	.	ASSFFQGANEKLF
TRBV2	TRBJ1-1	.	ASGRRGTGGTEAF
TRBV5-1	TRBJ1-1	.	ASRRQGEYTEAF
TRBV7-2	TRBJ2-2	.	ASSPPGLRTGELF
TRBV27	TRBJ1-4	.	ASSFSDPDRTNEKLF
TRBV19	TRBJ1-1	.	ASSIGGQVNTEAF
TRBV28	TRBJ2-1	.	ASSLGGSSYNEQF
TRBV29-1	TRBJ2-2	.	SVRYTGELF
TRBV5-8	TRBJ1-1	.	ASSSRGLGNTEAF
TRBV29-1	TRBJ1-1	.	SAIVKGNTEAF
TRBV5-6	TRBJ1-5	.	ASSLSGSPWH
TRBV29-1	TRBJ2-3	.	SVDRTTGADTQY
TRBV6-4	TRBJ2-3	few	ASSGTGKARTDTQY
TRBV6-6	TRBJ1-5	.	ASSYHRGHRQQPQH
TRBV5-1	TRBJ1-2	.	ASRSLPNSYGYT
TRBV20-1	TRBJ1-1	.	SASERTEAF
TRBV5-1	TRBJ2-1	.	ASSQQTSAAGNEQF
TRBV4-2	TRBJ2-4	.	ASSQDRSFTGLAKNIQY
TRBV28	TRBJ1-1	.	AGRTGISEAF
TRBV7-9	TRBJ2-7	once	ASSPSKRSYEQY
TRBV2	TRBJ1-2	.	ASSWTGTLYGYT
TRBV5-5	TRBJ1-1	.	ASTRDWGTEAF
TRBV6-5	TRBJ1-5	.	ASSYSRWGDQPQH
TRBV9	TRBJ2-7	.	ASSVDGLAGVYEQY
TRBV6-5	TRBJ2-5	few	ASRSQVTQY
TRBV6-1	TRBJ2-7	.	ASTLEGLVSYEQY
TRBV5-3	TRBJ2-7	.	ARNVTSRFYEQY
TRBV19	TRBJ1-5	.	ASSIVGGSNQPQH
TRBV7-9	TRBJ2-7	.	ASSSNRLATYEQY
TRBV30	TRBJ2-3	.	AQTLAGGPADTQY
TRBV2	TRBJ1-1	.	ASSPTGSPMNTEAF
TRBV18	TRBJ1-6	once	ASSPTTYNSPLH
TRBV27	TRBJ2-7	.	ASSPPGQGTFEQY
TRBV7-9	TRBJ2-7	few	ASSLVRGYEQY
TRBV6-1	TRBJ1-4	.	ASSEAPGGQGFNGEKLF
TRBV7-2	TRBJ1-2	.	ASSSSRVWEVYT
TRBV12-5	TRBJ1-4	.	ASGLLEKLF
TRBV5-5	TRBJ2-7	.	ASSLLGTQTEQY
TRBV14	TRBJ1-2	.	ASSQGGQQINYGYT